One sample yielded the 25 T cell receptor beta chains listed below, sequenced in a study of cytomegalovirus exposure and HLA in healthy donors. The PCR contained 60 Vbeta and 13 Jbeta primers. The data were produced by immunoSEQ multiplex PCR, yet TCRdb's version contains in-frame clones alone and is incomplete. The sample contains 220,000 or so clones, around 73% of which appear only once. The source material was PBMCs. These receptors were collected from a male donor in good health and CMV-seronegative.

V and J are TRBV27 and TRBJ2-7, with D perhaps matching TRBD1 (6 bases). Germline V gene lookup returns CDR1 MNHEY and CDR2 SMNVEV (reference sequence). V was pared by 3 bases and J by 1 base, with 16 bases between. The CDR3 length is 16 residues. CDR3 DNA: TGTGCCAGCAGTTTGTTCCCCTCAGGGGAGTCCTACGAGCAGTACTTC. Residues: CASSLFPSGESYEQYF.

The chain recombines TRBV5-1 with TRBJ2-1, with 15 bases fitting TRBD2. The junction had 12 bases not matched to a gene; V was cut back by 4 bases and J by 10 bases. This CDR3 contains 17 residues. Looked up from germline, CDR1 is SGHRS and CDR2 is YFSETQ. The CDR3 protein is CASSQRRTSGRVGEQFF. CDR3 sequence (DNA): TGCGCCAGCAGCCAGCGCCGGACTAGCGGGAGGGTGGGGGAGCAGTTCTTC.

This sequence joins TRBV25-1 and TRBJ2-5; TRBD2 is a possible D gene (6 bases). Germline CDR1 MGHDK, CDR2 SYGVNS. The CDR3 has 13 amino acids. The V end was cut by 6 bases, the J end by 4 bases, with 12 bases between. The DNA for the CDR3 is TGTGCCAGCAGCCTGGGCGGGATAGAGACCCAGTACTTC. As protein: CASSLGGIETQYF.

The J gene is TRBJ2-2, the V gene TRBV18, with no clear D. Trimming took 3 bases from V and 0 from J, leaving 17 bases between them. CDR3 length: 18 residues. Per the germline V gene, CDR1 is KGHSH and CDR2 is LQKENI. DNA of the CDR3: TGTGCCAGCTCACCTTCGCTTATGCGGAACGCGAACACCGGGGAGCTGTTTTTT. Translation: CASSPSLMRNANTGELFF. The whole variable domain, remainder taken from reference TRBV18 and TRBJ2-2, is NAGVMQNPRHLVRRRGQEARLRCSPMKGHSHVYWYRQLPEEGLKFMVYLQKENIIDESGMPKERFSAEFPKEGPSILRIQQVVRGDSAAYFCASSPSLMRNANTGELFFGEGSRLTVL.

In its sample, this clone was seen a few times. The V and J genes are TRBV5-1 and TRBJ2-7; TRBD1 is a possible D gene (6 bases). Germline CDR1 reads SGHRS; CDR2 reads YFSETQ. The CDR3 length is 13 residues. The germline V and J ends were trimmed by 3 bases and 1 base, with 8 bases remaining between them. CDR3 sequence reads: CASSSTGSYEQYF. The CDR3 DNA is TGCGCCAGCAGCTCAACAGGGTCCTACGAGCAGTACTTC.

Ten or more counts support this clone. This sequence joins TRBV19 and TRBJ1-1; TRBD1 is a possible D gene (5 bases). Germline values: CDR1 LNHDA, CDR2 SQIVND (reference sequence). Trimming removed 3 bases at V and 0 bases at J, with 23 bases between. The CDR3 loop spans 19 amino acids. CDR3 residues: CASSILSPIQMTVNTEAFF. The CDR3 DNA reads as TGTGCCAGTAGTATTCTTTCCCCGATACAGATGACAGTGAACACTGAAGCTTTCTTT. Using reference TRBV19 and TRBJ1-1 for the parts outside the CDR3, the full variable domain is DGGITQSPKYLFRKEGQNVTLSCEQNLNHDAMYWYRQDPGQGLRLIYYSQIVNDFQKGDIAEGYSVSREKKESFPLTVTSAQKNPTAFYLCASSILSPIQMTVNTEAFFGQGTRLTVV.

The rearrangement links TRBV4-1 to TRBJ2-1; D gene uncertain. Trimming left V 1 base short and J 8 bases short, with 6 bases between. Germline V gives CDR1 MGHRA, CDR2 YSYEKL. The CDR3 length is 12 residues. CDR3 sequence: CASSQASYEQFF. CDR3 sequence (DNA): TGCGCCAGCAGCCAAGCTTCCTATGAGCAGTTCTTC.

The gene calls are TRBV29-1 and TRBJ1-1; possibly TRBD1 for D (5 bases). V shed 5 bases and J shed 0 bases, with 10 bases lying between them. Germline loops: CDR1 SQVTM, CDR2 ANQGSEA. The CDR3 totals 13 residues. The CDR3 DNA follows: TGCAGCGTTCGGGACTTCATGAACACTGAAGCTTTCTTT. Amino acids: CSVRDFMNTEAFF.

CDR3 loop: CASSSAGGVEETQYF. The CDR3 bases are TGTGCCAGCAGCTCGGCCGGGGGGGTAGAAGAGACCCAGTACTTC. The chain joins TRBV5-5 to TRBJ2-5, with TRBD2 matching over 8 bases. CDR3 length: 15 amino acids. Per germline, CDR1 SGHKS and CDR2 YYEKEE (reference sequence). The V gene end was trimmed by 3 bases and the J gene end by 3 bases; junction bases not matched to a gene: 7.

The sample holds a few counts of this clone. V gene TRBV7-8 combines with J gene TRBJ2-5, with TRBD1 matching 8 bases. The CDR3 contains 16 residues. The V segment lost 5 bases and the J segment 5 bases; nucleotides outside the gene matches: 13. The germline V gene encodes CDR1 SGHVS and CDR2 FQNEAQ. The CDR3 DNA reads TGTGCCAGCAGCCCCCACGGACAGGGCGGAGCCGAGACCCAGTACTTC. It specifies CASSPHGQGGAETQYF.

The chain recombines TRBV11-3 with TRBJ2-1; 12 bases agree with TRBD2. V gave up 5 bases and J gave up 7 bases; unmatched junction bases: 9. The CDR3 spans 16 residues. CDR1 is SGHNT, CDR2 YENEEA, per germline. The CDR3 DNA follows: TGTGCCAGCAGCCCCGACCAACTAGCGGGAGGAAATGAGCAGTTCTTC. Protein sequence: CASSPDQLAGGNEQFF. The entire variable domain, with the rest obtained from reference TRBV11-3 and TRBJ2-1, is as follows: EAGVVQSPRYKIIEKKQPVAFWCNPISGHNTLYWYLQNLGQGPELLIRYENEEAVDDSQLPKDRFSAERLKGVDSTLKIQPAELGDSAVYLCASSPDQLAGGNEQFFGPGTRLTVL.

This sequence joins TRBV6-5 and TRBJ2-5; the D gene is possibly TRBD2 (6 bases). V was clipped by 0 bases and J by 4 bases, with 15 bases between them. The CDR3 spans 16 residues. Germline V lookup: CDR1 MNHEY, CDR2 SVGAGI. The CDR3 sequence is CASSYSGGKNVETQYF. The CDR3 coding sequence is TGTGCCAGCAGTTACTCTGGGGGGAAGAACGTAGAGACCCAGTACTTC.

V gene TRBV6-6 combines with J gene TRBJ2-3; a possible D gene is TRBD2 (5 bases). Trimming shortened V by 2 bases and J by 6 bases, and 15 bases separated the two germline ends. CDR3 size: 15 residues. The germline gives CDR1 MNHNY, CDR2 SVGAGI (reference sequence). The CDR3 loop is CASSYRSAPPDTQYF. Written as DNA, the CDR3 is TGTGCCAGCAGTTACCGTAGCGCGCCGCCGGATACGCAGTATTTT.

This clone has just one count. This chain uses TRBV27 with TRBJ2-7; D ambiguous. The length of the CDR3 is 15 residues. With 4 bases removed from V and 3 bases from J, the gap between germline ends came to 16 bases. Germline CDR1 and CDR2: MNHEY and SMNVEV (reference sequence). CDR3 in DNA: TGTGCCAGCAGTTCTGAGGCCGGATCCATCTACGAGCAGTACTTC. This encodes CASSSEAGSIYEQYF.

To note about this clone: The same CDR3 arises from other DNA sequences in this sample as well. The chain carries TRBV15 and TRBJ2-1; the match to TRBD1 covers 8 bases. The CDR3 covers 15 residues. The V segment lost 0 bases and the J segment 2 bases; nucleotides outside the gene matches: 0. The germline gives CDR1 LNHNV, CDR2 YYDKDF (reference sequence). CDR3: CATSRDRGPYNEQFF. In DNA form, the CDR3 reads TGTGCCACCAGCAGAGACAGGGGGCCCTACAATGAGCAGTTCTTC.

The V and J genes are TRBV7-9 and TRBJ2-5, with 8 bases matching TRBD2. J gave up 3 bases and V 5 bases, and 8 bases lay outside the gene matches. Germline CDR1 and CDR2: SEHNR and FQNEAQ (reference sequence). The length of the CDR3 is 15 residues. Written as DNA, the CDR3 is TGTGCCAGCAGCCCCCGACTAGCGAATAAAGAGACCCAGTACTTC. Translated, it gives CASSPRLANKETQYF.

The genes are TRBV5-1 and TRBJ1-4, with D unclear. The germline CDR1 and CDR2 sequences are SGHRS and YFSETQ. V lost 4 bases and J lost 0, with 7 bases in between. The CDR3 has 14 residues. In DNA form, the CDR3 reads TGCGCCAGCAGCCCGCGGACAACTAATGAAAAACTGTTTTTT. It yields the protein CASSPRTTNEKLFF.

V usage is TRBV19 and J usage is TRBJ2-1, with a possible D match to TRBD1 (6 bases). Per the germline V gene, CDR1 is LNHDA and CDR2 is SQIVND (reference sequence). CDR3 length equals 12 residues. V lost 7 bases and J 7 bases, leaving 11 bases between the germline ends. The CDR3 coding sequence is TGTGCCAGTATCGACAGGACTAATGAGCAGTTCTTC. Its protein product is CASIDRTNEQFF.

The J gene is TRBJ2-1, the V gene TRBV29-1; TRBD2 aligns across 9 bases. The CDR3 is made up of 14 amino acids. The junction had 1 base not matched to a gene; V was cut back by 4 bases and J by 0 bases. Germline V gene sequence: CDR1 SQVTM, CDR2 ANQGSEA. The DNA of the CDR3 is TGCAGCGTTGCTAGCGGGGTCTCCTACAATGAGCAGTTCTTC. Protein product: CSVASGVSYNEQFF.

The sample holds one count of this clone. The chain is built from TRBV19 and TRBJ2-1; D perhaps matches TRBD2 (6 bases). V shed 8 bases and J shed 3 bases, with 14 bases lying between them. Germline loops: CDR1 LNHDA, CDR2 SQIVND (reference sequence). The CDR3 spans 14 residues. The CDR3 is CASASPGDYNEQFF. The CDR3, as DNA: TGTGCCAGTGCCTCGCCGGGGGACTACAATGAGCAGTTCTTC.

V usage is TRBV19 and J usage is TRBJ2-7; D call uncertain. The CDR3 length is 12 residues. Trimming cost V 3 bases and J 6 bases, with 9 bases left between them. Germline CDR1 LNHDA, CDR2 SQIVND (reference sequence). The CDR3 reads CASSIPGGEQYF. In nucleotides, the CDR3 is TGTGCCAGTAGTATCCCAGGTGGCGAGCAGTACTTC. The full variable domain, in which reference TRBV19 and TRBJ2-7 provide the parts outside the CDR3, is DGGITQSPKYLFRKEGQNVTLSCEQNLNHDAMYWYRQDPGQGLRLIYYSQIVNDFQKGDIAEGYSVSREKKESFPLTVTSAQKNPTAFYLCASSIPGGEQYFGPGTRLTVT.

This clone was picked up many times. CDR3 loop: CASSQIYQGLTETQYF. CDR3 sequence (DNA): TGCGCCAGCAGCCAGATCTATCAGGGGCTTACAGAGACCCAGTACTTC. This chain connects TRBV4-1 to TRBJ2-5; possible D gene TRBD1, 6 bases. The germline V gene encodes CDR1 MGHRA and CDR2 YSYEKL. Trimming removed 3 bases at V and 4 bases at J, with 18 bases between. The CDR3 is 16 amino acids.

The chain has TRBV7-3 and TRBJ2-7; D is possibly TRBD1 (5 bases). Germline V gene sequence: CDR1 SGHTA, CDR2 FQGTGA. The CDR3 consists of 13 residues. Trimming cost V 1 base and J 3 bases, with 7 bases left between them. CDR3 nucleotides: TGTGCCAGCAGCTTAAGGGGCGGCTACGAGCAGTACTTC. Translating it yields CASSLRGGYEQYF.

CDR3 bases: TGTGCCAGCTCGCCGGGACAGCATAACTATGGCTACACCTTC. This sequence encodes CASSPGQHNYGYTF. The J gene is TRBJ1-2, the V gene TRBV18; 7 nucleotides agree with TRBD1. The CDR3 has 14 residues. From germline, CDR1 is KGHSH and CDR2 LQKENI. The junction had 5 bases not matched to a gene; V was cut back by 6 bases and J by 1 base. The full variable domain, completed using reference TRBV18 and TRBJ1-2, is NAGVMQNPRHLVRRRGQEARLRCSPMKGHSHVYWYRQLPEEGLKFMVYLQKENIIDESGMPKERFSAEFPKEGPSILRIQQVVRGDSAAYFCASSPGQHNYGYTFGSGTRLTVV.

CDR3 loop: CASSIAGTGGEQYF. CDR3 sequence (DNA): TGCGCCAGCAGCATTGCCGGGACAGGGGGCGAGCAGTACTTC. J is TRBJ2-7 and V is TRBV5-1; 11 bases match TRBD1. V lost 4 bases to trimming and J lost 6 bases; unmatched junction nucleotides: 6. The CDR3 is 14 residues long. Germline assignment: CDR1 SGHRS and CDR2 YFSETQ.